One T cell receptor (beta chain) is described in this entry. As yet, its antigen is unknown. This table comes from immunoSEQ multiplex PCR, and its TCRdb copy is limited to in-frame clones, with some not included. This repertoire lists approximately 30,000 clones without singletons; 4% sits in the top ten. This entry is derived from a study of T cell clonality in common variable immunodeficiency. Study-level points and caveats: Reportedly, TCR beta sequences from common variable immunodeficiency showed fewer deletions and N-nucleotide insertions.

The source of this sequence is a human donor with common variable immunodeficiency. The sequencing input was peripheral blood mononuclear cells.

The CDR3 DNA, read in part, is TGTGCCAGCAGGGGGTTGAGCGGGAGGACCCATGAG. It yields the protein CASRGLSGRTHE. The entire CDR3 protein is CASRGLSGRTHEQFF. This chain joins TRBV2 and TRBJ2-1; TRBD2 agrees at 9 bases. The read is 3 residues too short to cover the CDR3 end, so that end is filled in from the germline J gene. Trimming cost V 6 bases and J 8 bases; bases outside gene matches: 11. The germline V gene has CDR1 SNHLY and CDR2 FYNNEI. This CDR3 contains 15 residues.